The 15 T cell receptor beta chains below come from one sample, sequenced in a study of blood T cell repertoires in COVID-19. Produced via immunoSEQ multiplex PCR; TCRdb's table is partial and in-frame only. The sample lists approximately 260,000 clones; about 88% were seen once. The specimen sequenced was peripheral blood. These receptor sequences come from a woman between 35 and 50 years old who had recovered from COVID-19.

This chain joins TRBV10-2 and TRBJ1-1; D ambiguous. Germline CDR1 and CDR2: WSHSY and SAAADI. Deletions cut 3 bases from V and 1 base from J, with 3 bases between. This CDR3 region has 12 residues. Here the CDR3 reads CASSEANTEAFF. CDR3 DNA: TGCGCCAGCAGTGAAGCGAACACTGAAGCTTTCTTT.

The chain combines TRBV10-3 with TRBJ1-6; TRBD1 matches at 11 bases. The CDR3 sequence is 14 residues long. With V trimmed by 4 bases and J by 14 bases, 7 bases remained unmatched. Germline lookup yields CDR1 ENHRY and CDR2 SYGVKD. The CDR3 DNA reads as TGTGCCATCAGTGGGGACAGGGGGGAAAAGACCCTCCACTTT. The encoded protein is CAISGDRGEKTLHF.

The CDR3 reads CASSLGQNYGYTF. Here the CDR3 DNA reads TGTGCCAGCAGCTTAGGGCAGAACTATGGCTACACCTTC. V usage is TRBV7-2 and J usage is TRBJ1-2; no firm D call. Trimming stripped 1 base from V and 2 bases from J, with 5 bases between. This CDR3 spans 13 amino acids. Germline V gives CDR1 SGHTA, CDR2 FQGNSA.

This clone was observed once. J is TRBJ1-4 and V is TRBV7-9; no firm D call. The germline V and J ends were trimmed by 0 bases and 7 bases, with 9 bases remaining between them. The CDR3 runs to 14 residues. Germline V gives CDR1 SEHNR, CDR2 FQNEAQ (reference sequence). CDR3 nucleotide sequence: TGTGCCAGCAGCTTAGCGGCCCCTCCTGAAAAACTGTTTTTT. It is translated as CASSLAAPPEKLFF.

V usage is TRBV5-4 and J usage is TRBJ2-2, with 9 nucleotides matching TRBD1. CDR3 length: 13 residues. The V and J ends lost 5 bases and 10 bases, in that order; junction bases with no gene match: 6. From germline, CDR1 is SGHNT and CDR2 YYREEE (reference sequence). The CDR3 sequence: CASSQQGAQELFF. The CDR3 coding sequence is TGTGCCAGCAGTCAACAGGGGGCGCAGGAGCTGTTTTTT.

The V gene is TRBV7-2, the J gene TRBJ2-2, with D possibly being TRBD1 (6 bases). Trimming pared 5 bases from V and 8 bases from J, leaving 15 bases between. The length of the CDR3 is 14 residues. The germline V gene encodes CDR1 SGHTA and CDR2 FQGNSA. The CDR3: CASSPTTGTGELFF. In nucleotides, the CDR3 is TGTGCCAGCAGCCCGACCACAGGGACGGGGGAGCTGTTTTTT.

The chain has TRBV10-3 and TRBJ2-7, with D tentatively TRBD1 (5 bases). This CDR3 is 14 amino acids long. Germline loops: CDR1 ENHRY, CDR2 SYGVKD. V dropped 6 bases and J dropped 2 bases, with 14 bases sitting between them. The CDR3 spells CAIRKEQGPYEQYF. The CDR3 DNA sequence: TGTGCCATCAGGAAAGAGCAGGGTCCCTACGAGCAGTACTTC.

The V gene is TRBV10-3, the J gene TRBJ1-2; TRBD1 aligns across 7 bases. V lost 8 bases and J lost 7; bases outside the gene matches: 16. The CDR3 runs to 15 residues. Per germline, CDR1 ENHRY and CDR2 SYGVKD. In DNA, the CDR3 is TGTGCCATCGATTCGTCGCGTGGGGACAGTCCTGGCTACACCTTC. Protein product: CAIDSSRGDSPGYTF.

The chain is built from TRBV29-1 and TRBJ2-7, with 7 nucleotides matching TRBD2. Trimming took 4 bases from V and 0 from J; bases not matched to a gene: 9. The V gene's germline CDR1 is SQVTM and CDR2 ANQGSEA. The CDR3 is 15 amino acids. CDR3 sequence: CSVGWRGTSSYEQYF. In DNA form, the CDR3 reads TGCAGCGTTGGGTGGCGGGGGACCAGCTCCTACGAGCAGTACTTC.

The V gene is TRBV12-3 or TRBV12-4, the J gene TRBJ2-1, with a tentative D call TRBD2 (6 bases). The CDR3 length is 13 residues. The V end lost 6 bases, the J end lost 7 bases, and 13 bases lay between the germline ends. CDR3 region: CASRLAASNEQFF. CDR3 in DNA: TGTGCCAGCAGACTAGCTGCCTCAAATGAGCAGTTCTTC.

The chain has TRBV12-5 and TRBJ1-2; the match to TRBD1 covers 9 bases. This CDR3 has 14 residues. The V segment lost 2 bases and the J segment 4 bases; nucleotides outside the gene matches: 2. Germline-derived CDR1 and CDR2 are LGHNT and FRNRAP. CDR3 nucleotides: TGTGCTAGTGGTTTGACAGGGGGCTCCTATGGCTACACCTTC. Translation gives CASGLTGGSYGYTF.

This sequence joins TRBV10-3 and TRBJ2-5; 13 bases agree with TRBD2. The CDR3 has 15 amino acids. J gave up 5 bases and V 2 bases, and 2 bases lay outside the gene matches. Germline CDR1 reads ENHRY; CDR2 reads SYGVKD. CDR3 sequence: CAISERTSGSETQYF. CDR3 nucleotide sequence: TGTGCCATCAGTGAGCGGACTAGCGGGAGTGAGACCCAGTACTTC.

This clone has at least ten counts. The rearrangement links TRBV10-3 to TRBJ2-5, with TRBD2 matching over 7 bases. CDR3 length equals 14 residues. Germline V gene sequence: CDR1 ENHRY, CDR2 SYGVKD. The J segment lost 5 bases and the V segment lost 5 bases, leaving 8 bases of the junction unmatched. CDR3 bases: TGTGCCATCAGTACAGCGGGAAACGGGGAGACCCAGTACTTC. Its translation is CAISTAGNGETQYF.

CDR3 loop: CASSEGDRDWSPLHF. CDR3 bases: TGTGCCAGCAGCGAGGGCGACAGAGACTGGTCACCCCTCCACTTT. The chain carries TRBV9 and TRBJ1-6, with a possible D match to TRBD1 (5 bases). Germline V gene lookup returns CDR1 SGDLS and CDR2 YYNGEE. V was trimmed by 3 bases and J by 10 bases, leaving 17 bases between them. The CDR3 covers 15 residues. Filled out from reference TRBV9 and TRBJ1-6, the complete variable domain reads DSGVTQTPKHLITATGQRVTLRCSPRSGDLSVYWYQQSLDQGLQFLIQYYNGEERAKGNILERFSAQQFPDLHSELNLSSLELGDSALYFCASSEGDRDWSPLHFGNGTRLTVT.

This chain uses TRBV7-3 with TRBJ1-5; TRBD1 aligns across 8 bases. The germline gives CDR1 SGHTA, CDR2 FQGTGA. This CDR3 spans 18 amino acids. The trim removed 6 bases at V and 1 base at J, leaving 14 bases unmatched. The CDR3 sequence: CASRCTLLTGVSNQPQHF. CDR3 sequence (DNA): TGTGCCAGCAGATGTACACTCTTGACAGGGGTAAGCAATCAGCCCCAGCATTTT.